This T cell receptor beta chain was recovered during a study of identical twins. Study findings and constraints: Less excess twin sharing appeared in beta out-of-frame sequences.

CDR3 size: 13 residues. CDR1 MGHRA and CDR2 YSYEKL come from the germline V gene. A template switching step contributed a universal primer site, while unique molecular identifiers were present in the cDNA. TCRdb recomputed calls from the 5' RACE reads with MiXCR, one row per CDR3 protein. The data contain 640,000 or so distinct CDR3 sequences, roughly 6.2% of them singletons. In regard to this clonotype: No antigen is known for it. This may be a read error: a much more frequent sequence differs by one nucleotide.

The specimen was naive T cells sorted from blood. This TCR came from a man in his late teens or twenties in good health. The V and J genes are TRBV4-1 and TRBJ2-1; D is perhaps TRBD2 (7 bases). In DNA, the CDR3 is TGCGCCAGCTCAATGGGGGGCGGGAGTAGGCGGTACTTC. Translation gives CASSMGGGSRRYF.